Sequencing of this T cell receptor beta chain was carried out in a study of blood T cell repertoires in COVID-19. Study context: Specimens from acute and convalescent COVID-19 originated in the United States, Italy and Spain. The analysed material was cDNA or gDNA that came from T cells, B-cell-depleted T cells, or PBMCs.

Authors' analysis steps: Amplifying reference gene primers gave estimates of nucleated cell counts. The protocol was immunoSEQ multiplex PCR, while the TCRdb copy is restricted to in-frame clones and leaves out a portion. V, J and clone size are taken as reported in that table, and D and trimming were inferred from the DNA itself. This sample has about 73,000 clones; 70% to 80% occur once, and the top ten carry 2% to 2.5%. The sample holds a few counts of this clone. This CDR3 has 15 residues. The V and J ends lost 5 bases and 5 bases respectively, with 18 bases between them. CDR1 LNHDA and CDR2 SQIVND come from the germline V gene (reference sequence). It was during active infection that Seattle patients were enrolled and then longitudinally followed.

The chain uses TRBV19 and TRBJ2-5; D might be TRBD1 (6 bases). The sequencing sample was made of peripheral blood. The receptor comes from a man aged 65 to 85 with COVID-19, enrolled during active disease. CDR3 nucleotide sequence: TGTGCCAGTAGTCCTACCCCACAGGGATACGAGACCCAGTACTTC. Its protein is CASSPTPQGYETQYF.